The rows below give T cell receptor beta chains drawn from one sample of a study of CD8+ T cells in alopecia areata. The protocol was immunoSEQ multiplex PCR, while the TCRdb copy is restricted to in-frame clones and leaves out a portion. The data hold 150,000 to 200,000 clones, with 58% observed a single time. The sequences come from CD4+ T cells sorted from blood, collected at week 24, from a patient treated with tofacitinib. The receptors were gathered from a human donor with alopecia areata. CDR3s include the opening cysteine and the closing phenylalanine or tryptophan. A D gene is named only where the DNA matches it firmly. The size field is filled for only some rows; it gives once, few, many or a size class.

TRBJ2-1	TRBV7-8	-	-	CASSLGRLVPLINEQFF	TGTGCCAGCAGCTTAGGGAGACTAGTTCCCCTCATCAATGAGCAGTTCTTC
TRBJ1-2	TRBV7-2	-	-	CASSLGRRDGYTF	TGTGCCAGCAGCTTGGGCAGGCGCGATGGCTACACCTTC
TRBJ1-1	TRBV9	-	-	CASKDEGWGRGFLGHEAFF	TGTGCCAGCAAAGACGAGGGATGGGGCCGGGGCTTTTTAGGACACGAAGCTTTCTTT
TRBJ2-7	TRBV5-1	TRBD1	-	CASSLRGQGDYEQYF	TGCGCCAGCAGCCTTAGAGGACAGGGAGATTACGAGCAGTACTTC
TRBJ2-5	TRBV2	-	few	CASSDRGGTQYF	TGTGCCAGCAGTGACAGGGGGGGGACCCAGTACTTC
TRBJ2-1	TRBV29-1	-	once	CSVATGALQFF	TGCAGCGTTGCCACGGGGGCCCTGCAGTTCTTC
TRBJ1-2	TRBV28	TRBD1	few	CASSFGHQGATGYTF	TGTGCCAGCAGTTTTGGGCATCAGGGGGCGACCGGCTACACCTTC
TRBJ2-7	TRBV18	TRBD2	-	CASSPGLDTYEQYF	TGTGCCAGCTCACCGGGACTAGATACTTACGAGCAGTACTTC
TRBJ2-7	TRBV14	TRBD1	once	CASSPGTGLYEQYF	TGTGCCAGCAGCCCCGGGACAGGACTTTACGAGCAGTACTTC
TRBJ2-1	TRBV30	-	-	CAWRGPAEAAEQFF	TGTGCCTGGAGGGGACCCGCCGAAGCAGCTGAGCAGTTCTTC
TRBJ1-2	TRBV7-9	-	-	CASSLANYGYTF	TGTGCCAGCAGCTTAGCTAACTATGGCTACACCTTC